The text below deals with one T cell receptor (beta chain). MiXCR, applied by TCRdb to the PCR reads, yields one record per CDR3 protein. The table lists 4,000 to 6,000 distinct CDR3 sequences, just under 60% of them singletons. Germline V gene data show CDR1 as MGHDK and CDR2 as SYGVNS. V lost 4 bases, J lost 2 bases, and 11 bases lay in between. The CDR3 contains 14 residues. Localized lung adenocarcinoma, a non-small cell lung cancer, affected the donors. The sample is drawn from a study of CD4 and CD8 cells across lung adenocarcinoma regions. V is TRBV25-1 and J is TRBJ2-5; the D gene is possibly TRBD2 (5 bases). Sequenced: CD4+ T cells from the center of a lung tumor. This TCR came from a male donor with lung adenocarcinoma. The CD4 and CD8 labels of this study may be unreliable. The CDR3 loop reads CASSVGAGQETQYF. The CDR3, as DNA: TGTGCCAGCAGTGTAGGTGCGGGTCAAGAGACCCAGTACTTC.